The 25 T cell receptor beta chains below come from one sample, sequenced in a study of T-cell memory formation after mild COVID-19. TCRdb called the 5' RACE reads again in MiXCR, with one record for every CDR3 protein. The data show more than 350,000 distinct CDR3 sequences, roughly 15% seen once. Input material: PBMCs or a T cell subset sorted from them (not recorded which). All receptors derive from a young man who had mild COVID-19 (a few samples of this study predate the infection). Cell type and time point are not known.

The chain couples TRBV7-2 to TRBJ2-2; no clear D. CDR1 SGHTA and CDR2 FQGNSA come from the germline V gene. The CDR3 is 13 amino acids. The V and J ends lost 5 bases and 5 bases respectively, with 9 bases between them. The CDR3 DNA sequence: TGTGCCAGCAGCCGCCAGCGAACCGGGGAGCTGTTTTTT. Translated, it gives CASSRQRTGELFF.

V gene TRBV3-1 combines with J gene TRBJ1-4; D is possibly TRBD1 (5 bases). Germline loops: CDR1 LGHDT, CDR2 YNNKEL (reference sequence). V lost 4 bases, J lost 7 bases, and 10 bases lay in between. This CDR3 region has 13 residues. CDR3 sequence (DNA): TGTGCCAGCAGCCCAGTGGGGGGTGAAAAACTGTTTTTT. It translates to CASSPVGGEKLFF.

The sample holds a few counts of this clonotype. This rearrangement joins TRBV28 to TRBJ2-3, with D unresolved. V dropped 2 bases and J dropped 5 bases, with 5 bases sitting between them. Per the germline V gene, CDR1 is MDHEN and CDR2 is SYDVKM. CDR3 length: 12 amino acids. The CDR3 bases are TGTGCCAGCAGTTTAATGGGAGATACGCAGTATTTT. Amino acids: CASSLMGDTQYF.

The chain is built from TRBV7-2 and TRBJ1-5; D remains unclear. V lost 1 base and J lost 3, with 4 bases in between. Germline CDR1 is SGHTA and CDR2 is FQGNSA. The CDR3 loop spans 13 amino acids. Here the CDR3 DNA reads TGTGCCAGCAGCTTAGAGATCAATCAGCCCCAGCATTTT. This codes for CASSLEINQPQHF.

This clonotype came up many times. This chain uses TRBV28 with TRBJ1-4, with 10 bases fitting TRBD1. V gave up 6 bases and J gave up 7 bases; unmatched junction bases: 5. This CDR3 has 14 residues. Per the germline V gene, CDR1 is MDHEN and CDR2 is SYDVKM. The DNA of the CDR3 is TGTGCCAGCAGCCTGACAGGGGGCAGTGAAAAACTGTTTTTT. It specifies CASSLTGGSEKLFF.

This clonotype was observed a few times. The CDR3 DNA follows: TGCGCCAGCAGCTTGGTACCGGGCCCGGTGTACGAGCAGTACTTC. It translates to CASSLVPGPVYEQYF. V usage is TRBV5-1 and J usage is TRBJ2-7; D gene uncertain. The CDR3 has 15 amino acids. The germline CDR1 and CDR2 sequences are SGHRS and YFSETQ. Trimming left V 0 bases short and J 4 bases short, with 14 bases between.

This clonotype has a count of ten or more. The chain combines TRBV5-8 with TRBJ2-3, with D possibly being TRBD2 (5 bases). The CDR3 is made up of 16 amino acids. V dropped 0 bases and J dropped 6 bases, with 17 bases sitting between them. Germline lookup yields CDR1 SGHTS and CDR2 YDEGEE. CDR3 residues: CASSLGYSGVADTQYF. Written as DNA, the CDR3 is TGTGCCAGCAGCTTGGGGTATTCCGGGGTGGCGGATACGCAGTATTTT.

V gene TRBV10-3 combines with J gene TRBJ2-5; no firm D call. Germline V gives CDR1 ENHRY, CDR2 SYGVKD. The CDR3 has 13 residues. Between the trimmed V and J ends, which lost 7 bases and 1 base, there was a span of 10 bases. The CDR3 spells CAITQELQETQYF. Here the CDR3 DNA reads TGTGCCATCACGCAGGAGCTCCAAGAGACCCAGTACTTC.

This clonotype was detected only a few times. This chain joins TRBV10-3 and TRBJ2-5; either TRBD1 or TRBD2 may supply D (5 bases each). The ends were cut back, 4 bases at V and 7 bases at J, with 19 bases in the middle. The germline gives CDR1 ENHRY, CDR2 SYGVKD. The CDR3 totals 15 residues. The CDR3 coding sequence is TGTGCCATCAGTGCCGGAGCAGGGACCCTTGGGACCCAGTACTTC. Amino acid sequence: CAISAGAGTLGTQYF.

The chain uses TRBV5-1 and TRBJ1-2, with D perhaps TRBD1 (5 bases). This CDR3 contains 14 residues. Germline CDR1 and CDR2: SGHRS and YFSETQ. V lost 5 bases, J lost 0 bases, and 11 bases lay in between. CDR3 residues: CASRTDLANYGYTF. The CDR3 DNA sequence: TGCGCCAGCAGGACAGACCTAGCTAACTATGGCTACACCTTC. The whole variable domain, remainder taken from reference TRBV5-1 and TRBJ1-2, is KAGVTQTPRYLIKTRGQQVTLSCSPISGHRSVSWYQQTPGQGLQFLFEYFSETQRNKGNFPGRFSGRQFSNSRSEMNVSTLELGDSALYLCASRTDLANYGYTFGSGTRLTVV.

The chain links TRBV2 to TRBJ2-5; 7 bases align to TRBD1. The germline V gene has CDR1 SNHLY and CDR2 FYNNEI. V was pared by 10 bases and J by 1 base, with 18 bases of the junction left unmatched. CDR3 length: 17 amino acids. CDR3 amino acids: CAIRTPSRGKFQETQYF. DNA for the CDR3: TGTGCCATCAGAACTCCAAGCAGGGGGAAATTCCAAGAGACCCAGTACTTC.

In its sample, this clonotype was seen a few times. CDR3 sequence reads: CASSLNRVGTEAFF. The CDR3 DNA reads TGTGCCAGCAGTTTAAACAGGGTAGGGACTGAAGCTTTCTTT. The chain has TRBV27 and TRBJ1-1; tentatively, D is TRBD1 (6 bases). Trimming stripped 2 bases from V and 5 bases from J, with 12 bases between. The CDR3 is 14 amino acids. CDR1 and CDR2 (germline): MNHEY, SMNVEV (reference sequence).

A few counts support this clonotype. The chain is built from TRBV4-3 and TRBJ2-2, with 13 bases that match TRBD2. CDR1 is LGHNA and CDR2 is YSLEER in the germline V gene. Losses at the gene ends were 1 base for V and 3 bases for J; bases not matched to a gene: 2. CDR3 size: 17 residues. CDR3: CASSQGGLAGHTGELFF. In nucleotides, the CDR3 is TGCGCCAGCAGCCAAGGGGGACTAGCGGGGCACACCGGGGAGCTGTTTTTT.

This chain links TRBV10-3 with TRBJ2-5; either TRBD1 or TRBD2 may fit D (6 bases each). This CDR3 contains 15 residues. Germline CDR1 and CDR2: ENHRY and SYGVKD. Trimming removed 4 bases at V and 5 bases at J, with 17 bases between. The chain's CDR3 is CAISGTGRREETQYF. CDR3 DNA sequence: TGTGCCATCAGTGGAACAGGGCGTCGGGAGGAGACCCAGTACTTC.

The chain links TRBV5-1 to TRBJ1-4; maybe TRBD1 (5 bases). The CDR3 extends over 15 amino acids. Trimming removed 4 bases at V and 4 bases at J, with 14 bases between. Germline CDR1 and CDR2: SGHRS and YFSETQ. The CDR3 DNA follows: TGCGCCAGCAGCCCGACCGGGGCTTTTAATGAAAAACTGTTTTTT. Translated, it gives CASSPTGAFNEKLFF.

This clonotype has a count of ten or more. The J gene is TRBJ2-1, the V gene TRBV20-1; unclear D gene. The germline V gene encodes CDR1 DFQATT and CDR2 SNEGSKA (reference sequence). This CDR3 is 11 amino acids long. V was pared by 3 bases and J by 14 bases, with 14 bases between. Written as DNA, the CDR3 is TGCAGTGCTAGTGGGGTCCTTCGGGAGTTCTTC. This codes for CSASGVLREFF.

The chain combines TRBV12-3 or TRBV12-4 with TRBJ2-5, with 7 bases matching TRBD2. V gave up 6 bases and J gave up 5 bases; unmatched junction bases: 6. This CDR3 comprises 13 residues. In DNA, the CDR3 is TGTGCCAGCAGCGAAGGACTAGTTGAGACCCAGTACTTC. This translates into CASSEGLVETQYF.

This clonotype has just a few counts. The chain couples TRBV6-2 or TRBV6-3 to TRBJ2-2; D may be TRBD2 (5 bases). The CDR3 runs 15 residues. CDR1 is MNHEY, CDR2 SVGEGT, per germline. V gave up 6 bases and J gave up 3 bases, with 14 bases separating them. CDR3 in amino acids: CASSNSPADTGELFF. The CDR3 DNA reads TGTGCCAGCAGCAACTCCCCAGCGGACACCGGGGAGCTGTTTTTT.

The V call is TRBV7-2, the J call TRBJ2-6, with 12 positions matching TRBD1. This CDR3 comprises 18 residues. Germline-derived CDR1 and CDR2 are SGHTA and FQGNSA. V trimming: 3 bases; J trimming: 2 bases; junction bases outside the gene matches: 5. The CDR3 loop is CASSLSGTGGAGANVLTF. The CDR3 region has the DNA TGTGCCAGCAGCTTGTCAGGGACAGGGGGCGCTGGGGCCAACGTCCTGACTTTC.

This clonotype was counted a few times. The chain has TRBV30 and TRBJ2-3, with D possibly TRBD2 on 6 matching bases. The CDR3 totals 15 residues. The germline CDR1 and CDR2 sequences are GTSNPN and SVGIG (reference sequence). Trimming shortened V by 4 bases and J by 3 bases, and 17 bases separated the two germline ends. The CDR3 is CAWTVGAGRTDTQYF. The CDR3, as DNA: TGTGCCTGGACCGTCGGCGCAGGGAGGACAGATACGCAGTATTTT. Full variable domain (remainder filled in from reference TRBV30 and TRBJ2-3): SQTIHQWPATLVQPVGSPLSLECTVEGTSNPNLYWYRQAAGRGLQLLFYSVGIGQISSEVPQNLSASRPQDRQFILSSKKLLLSDSGFYLCAWTVGAGRTDTQYFGPGTRLTVL.

V gene TRBV11-2 combines with J gene TRBJ2-7; 7 nucleotides agree with TRBD2. The CDR3 contains 15 residues. The trim removed 5 bases at V and 0 bases at J, leaving 7 bases unmatched. Germline V CDR1 and CDR2: SGHAT, FQNNGV. Here the CDR3 reads CASSGSSGYSYEQYF. Here the CDR3 DNA reads TGTGCCAGCAGCGGATCTAGCGGATACTCCTACGAGCAGTACTTC.

J is TRBJ2-5 and V is TRBV27, with unresolved D. The ends were cut back, 3 bases at V and 5 bases at J, with 13 bases in the middle. This CDR3 is 14 amino acids long. Per germline, CDR1 MNHEY and CDR2 SMNVEV (reference sequence). The CDR3 is CASSFRATGETQYF. The CDR3 DNA is TGTGCCAGCAGTTTCCGGGCTACGGGCGAGACCCAGTACTTC.

The chain couples TRBV6-2 or TRBV6-3 to TRBJ2-7; D is unresolved. The germline CDR1 and CDR2 sequences are MNHEY and SVGEGT. The CDR3 sequence is 14 residues long. V dropped 7 bases and J dropped 1 base, with 14 bases sitting between them. CDR3 in DNA: TGTGCCAGCACCCGGACCGGTCAGTCCTACGAGCAGTACTTC. Translation: CASTRTGQSYEQYF.

This clonotype was counted many times. The V gene is TRBV28, the J gene TRBJ1-5; no clear D gene. Germline CDR1 is MDHEN and CDR2 is SYDVKM. The length of the CDR3 is 12 residues. Deletions cut 3 bases from V and 13 bases from J, with 13 bases between. The CDR3 region is CASSFRSPQQHF. The DNA for the CDR3 is TGTGCCAGCAGTTTCCGGTCCCCCCAGCAGCATTTT.

This clonotype was observed a few times. V usage is TRBV9 and J usage is TRBJ2-1; a weak D match, TRBD1 (6 bases). Trimming stripped 0 bases from V and 11 bases from J, with 15 bases between. From germline, CDR1 is SGDLS and CDR2 YYNGEE. The CDR3 has 14 residues. The CDR3 coding sequence is TGTGCCAGCAGCGTAGGAGGGAGTGGGACAAAGCAGTTCTTC. Its translation: CASSVGGSGTKQFF.